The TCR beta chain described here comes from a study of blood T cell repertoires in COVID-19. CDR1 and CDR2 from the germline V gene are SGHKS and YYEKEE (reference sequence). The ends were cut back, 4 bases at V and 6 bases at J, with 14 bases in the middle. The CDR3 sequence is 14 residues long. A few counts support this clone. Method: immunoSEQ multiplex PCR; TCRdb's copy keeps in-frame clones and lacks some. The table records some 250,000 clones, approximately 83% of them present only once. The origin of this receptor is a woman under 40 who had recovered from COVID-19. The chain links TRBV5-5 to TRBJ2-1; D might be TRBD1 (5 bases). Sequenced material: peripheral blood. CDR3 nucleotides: TGTGCCAGCAGCCCGACGCAGGGTCGCAATGAGCAGTTCTTC. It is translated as CASSPTQGRNEQFF.